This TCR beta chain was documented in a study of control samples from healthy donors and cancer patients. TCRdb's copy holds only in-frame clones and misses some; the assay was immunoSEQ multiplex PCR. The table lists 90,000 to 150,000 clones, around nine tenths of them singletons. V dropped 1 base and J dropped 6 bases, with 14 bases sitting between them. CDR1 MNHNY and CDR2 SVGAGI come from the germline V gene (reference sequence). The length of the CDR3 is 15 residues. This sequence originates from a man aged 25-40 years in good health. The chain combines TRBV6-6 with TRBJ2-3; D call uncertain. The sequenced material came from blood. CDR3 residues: CASSYFSDGSDTQYF. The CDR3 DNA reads TGTGCCAGCAGTTACTTTAGTGACGGTTCGGATACGCAGTATTTT.